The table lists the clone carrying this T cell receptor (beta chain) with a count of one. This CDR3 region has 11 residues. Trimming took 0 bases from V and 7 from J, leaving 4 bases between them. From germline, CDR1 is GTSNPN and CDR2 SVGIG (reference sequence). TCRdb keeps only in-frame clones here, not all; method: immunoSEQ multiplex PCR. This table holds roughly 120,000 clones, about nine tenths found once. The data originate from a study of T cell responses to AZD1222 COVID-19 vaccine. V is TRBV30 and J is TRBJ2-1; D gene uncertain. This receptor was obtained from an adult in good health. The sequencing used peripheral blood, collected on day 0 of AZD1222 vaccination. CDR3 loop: CAWSVRNEQFF. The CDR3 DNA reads TGTGCCTGGAGTGTGCGAAATGAGCAGTTCTTC.